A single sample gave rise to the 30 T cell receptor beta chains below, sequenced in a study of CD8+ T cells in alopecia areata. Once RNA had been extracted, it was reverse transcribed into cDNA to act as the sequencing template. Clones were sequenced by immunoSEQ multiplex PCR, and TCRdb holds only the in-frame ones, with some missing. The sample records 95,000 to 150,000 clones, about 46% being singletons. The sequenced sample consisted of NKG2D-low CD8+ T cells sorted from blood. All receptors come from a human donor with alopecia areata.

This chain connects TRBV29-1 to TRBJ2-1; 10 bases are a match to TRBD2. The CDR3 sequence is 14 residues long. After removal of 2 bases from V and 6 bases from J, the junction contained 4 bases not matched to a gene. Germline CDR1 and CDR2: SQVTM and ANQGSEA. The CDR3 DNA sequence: TGCAGCGTTGAAATCCCTAGCGGGAGCAATGAGCAGTTCTTC. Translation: CSVEIPSGSNEQFF.

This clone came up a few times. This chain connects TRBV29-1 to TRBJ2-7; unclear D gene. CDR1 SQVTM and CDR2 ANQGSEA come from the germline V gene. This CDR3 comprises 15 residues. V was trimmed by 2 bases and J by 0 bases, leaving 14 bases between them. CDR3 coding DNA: TGCAGCGTTGAATTACTCGGACCGAGCTCCTACGAGCAGTACTTC. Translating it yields CSVELLGPSSYEQYF.

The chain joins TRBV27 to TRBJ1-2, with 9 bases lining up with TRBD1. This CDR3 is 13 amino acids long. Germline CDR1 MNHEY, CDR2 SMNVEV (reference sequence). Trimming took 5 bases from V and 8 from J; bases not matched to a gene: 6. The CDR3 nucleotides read TGTGCCAGCAGTGTACAGGGGGCTAGAGGCTACACCTTC. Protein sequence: CASSVQGARGYTF.

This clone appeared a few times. Here the CDR3 DNA reads TGCGCCAGCAGCCAGGACGGGGGACTTTGGCAGTATTTT. Its protein product is CASSQDGGLWQYF. The chain carries TRBV4-1 and TRBJ2-3, with D perhaps matching TRBD2 (6 bases). Trimming left V 3 bases short and J 11 bases short, with 15 bases between. The CDR3 is made up of 13 amino acids. Germline V gene lookup returns CDR1 MGHRA and CDR2 YSYEKL.

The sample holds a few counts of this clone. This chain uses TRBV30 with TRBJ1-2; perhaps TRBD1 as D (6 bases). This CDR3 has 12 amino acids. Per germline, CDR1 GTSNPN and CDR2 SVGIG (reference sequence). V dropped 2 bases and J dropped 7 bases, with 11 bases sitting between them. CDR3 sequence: CAWSIAGVGYTF. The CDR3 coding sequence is TGTGCCTGGAGTATCGCAGGGGTTGGCTACACCTTC.

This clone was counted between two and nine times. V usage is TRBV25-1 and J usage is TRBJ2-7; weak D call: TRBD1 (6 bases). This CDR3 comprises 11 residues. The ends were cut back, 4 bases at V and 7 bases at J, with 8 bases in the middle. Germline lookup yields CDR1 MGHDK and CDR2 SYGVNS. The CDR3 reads CASSGGGEQYF. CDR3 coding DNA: TGTGCCAGCAGTGGAGGGGGAGAGCAGTACTTC.

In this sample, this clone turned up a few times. The DNA of the CDR3 is TGCAGCGTCACCCCCGGGACAGGGATTTCCTATGGCTACACCTTC. Protein: CSVTPGTGISYGYTF. V gene TRBV29-1 combines with J gene TRBJ1-2; 9 bases are a match to TRBD1. The CDR3 runs 15 residues. V shed 6 bases, J shed 4 bases, and the junction held 12 bases outside the gene matches. The germline gives CDR1 SQVTM, CDR2 ANQGSEA.

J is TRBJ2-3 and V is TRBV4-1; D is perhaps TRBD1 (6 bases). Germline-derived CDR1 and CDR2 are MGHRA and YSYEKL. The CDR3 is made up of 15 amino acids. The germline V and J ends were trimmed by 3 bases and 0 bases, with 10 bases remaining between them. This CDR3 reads CASSQGADSTDTQYF. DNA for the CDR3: TGCGCCAGCAGCCAGGGGGCGGATAGCACAGATACGCAGTATTTT.

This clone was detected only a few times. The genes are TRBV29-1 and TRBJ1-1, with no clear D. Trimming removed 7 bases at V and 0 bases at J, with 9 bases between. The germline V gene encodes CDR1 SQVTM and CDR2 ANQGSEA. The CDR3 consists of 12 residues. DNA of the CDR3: TGCAGCGGGGCAGTAATGAACACTGAAGCTTTCTTT. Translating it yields CSGAVMNTEAFF.

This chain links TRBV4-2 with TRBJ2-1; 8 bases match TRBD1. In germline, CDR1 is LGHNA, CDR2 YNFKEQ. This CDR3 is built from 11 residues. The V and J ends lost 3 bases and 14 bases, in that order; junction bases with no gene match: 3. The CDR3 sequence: CASSHDRGKFF. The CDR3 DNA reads TGTGCCAGCAGCCACGACAGGGGAAAGTTCTTC.

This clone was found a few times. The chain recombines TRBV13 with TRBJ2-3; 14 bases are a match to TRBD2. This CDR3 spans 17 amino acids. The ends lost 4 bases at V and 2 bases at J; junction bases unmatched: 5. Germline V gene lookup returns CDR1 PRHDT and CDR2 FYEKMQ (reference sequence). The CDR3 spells CASSWTSGGRNTDTQYF. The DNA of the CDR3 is TGTGCCAGCAGCTGGACTAGCGGGGGGCGGAACACAGATACGCAGTATTTT. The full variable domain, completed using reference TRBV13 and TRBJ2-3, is AAGVIQSPRHLIKEKRETATLKCYPIPRHDTVYWYQQGPGQDPQFLISFYEKMQSDKGSIPDRFSAQQFSDYHSELNMSSLELGDSALYFCASSWTSGGRNTDTQYFGPGTRLTVL.

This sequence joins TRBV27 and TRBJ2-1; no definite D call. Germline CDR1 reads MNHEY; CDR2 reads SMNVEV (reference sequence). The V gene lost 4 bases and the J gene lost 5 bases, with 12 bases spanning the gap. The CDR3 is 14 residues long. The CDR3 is CASSSGSSNNEQFF. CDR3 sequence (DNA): TGTGCCAGCAGTTCTGGCTCGTCCAACAATGAGCAGTTCTTC.

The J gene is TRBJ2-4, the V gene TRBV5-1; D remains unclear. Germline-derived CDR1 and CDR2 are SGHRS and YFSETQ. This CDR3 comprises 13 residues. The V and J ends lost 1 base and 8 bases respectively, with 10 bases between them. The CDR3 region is CASSLRPADIQYF. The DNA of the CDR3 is TGCGCCAGCAGCTTGAGGCCCGCGGACATTCAGTACTTC.

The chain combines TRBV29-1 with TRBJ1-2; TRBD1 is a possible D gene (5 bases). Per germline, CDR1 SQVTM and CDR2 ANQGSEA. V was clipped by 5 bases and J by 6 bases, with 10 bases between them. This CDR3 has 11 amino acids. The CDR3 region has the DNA TGCAGCGTTCGGACAAGCAATGGCTACACCTTC. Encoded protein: CSVRTSNGYTF.

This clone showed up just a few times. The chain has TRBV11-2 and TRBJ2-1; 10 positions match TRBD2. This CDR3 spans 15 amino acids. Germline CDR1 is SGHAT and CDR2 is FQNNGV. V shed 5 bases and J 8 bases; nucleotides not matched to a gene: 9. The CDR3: CASSPRSGRAYEQFF. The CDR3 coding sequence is TGTGCCAGCAGCCCCAGGAGCGGGAGGGCCTATGAGCAGTTCTTC.

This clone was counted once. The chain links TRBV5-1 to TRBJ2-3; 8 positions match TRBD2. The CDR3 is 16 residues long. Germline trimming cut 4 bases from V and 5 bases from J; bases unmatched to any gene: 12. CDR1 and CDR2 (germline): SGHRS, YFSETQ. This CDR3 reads CASSLQAGEGGDTQYF. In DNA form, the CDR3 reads TGCGCCAGCAGCCTGCAAGCGGGAGAAGGGGGAGATACGCAGTATTTT.

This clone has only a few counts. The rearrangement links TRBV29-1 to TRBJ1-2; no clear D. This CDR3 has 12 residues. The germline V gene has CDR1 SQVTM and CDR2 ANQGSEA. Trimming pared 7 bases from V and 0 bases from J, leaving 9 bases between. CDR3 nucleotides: TGCAGCGCAGAAGACCCTAACTATGGCTACACCTTC. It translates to CSAEDPNYGYTF.

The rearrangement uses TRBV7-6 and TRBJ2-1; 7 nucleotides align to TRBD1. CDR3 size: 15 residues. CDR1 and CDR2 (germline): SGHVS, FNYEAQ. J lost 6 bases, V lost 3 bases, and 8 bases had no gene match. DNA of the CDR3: TGTGCCAGCAGCTTTTTACAGGGGAGCACCAATGAGCAGTTCTTC. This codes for CASSFLQGSTNEQFF. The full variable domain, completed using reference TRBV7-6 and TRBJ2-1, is GAGVSQSPRYKVTKRGQDVALRCDPISGHVSLYWYRQALGQGPEFLTYFNYEAQQDKSGLPNDRFSAERPEGSISTLTIQRTEQRDSAMYRCASSFLQGSTNEQFFGPGTRLTVL.

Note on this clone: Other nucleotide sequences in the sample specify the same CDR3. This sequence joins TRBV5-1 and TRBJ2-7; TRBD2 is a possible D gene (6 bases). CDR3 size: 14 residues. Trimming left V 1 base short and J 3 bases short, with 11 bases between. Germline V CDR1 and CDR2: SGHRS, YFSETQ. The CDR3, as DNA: TGCGCCAGCAGCTTGACCGGGGGAGTCTACGAGCAGTACTTC. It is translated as CASSLTGGVYEQYF.

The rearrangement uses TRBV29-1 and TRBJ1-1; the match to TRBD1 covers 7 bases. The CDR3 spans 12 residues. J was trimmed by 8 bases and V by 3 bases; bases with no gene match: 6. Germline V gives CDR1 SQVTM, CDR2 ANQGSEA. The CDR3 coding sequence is TGCAGCGTTGACACTGGGACAGAGGAAGCTTTCTTT. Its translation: CSVDTGTEEAFF.

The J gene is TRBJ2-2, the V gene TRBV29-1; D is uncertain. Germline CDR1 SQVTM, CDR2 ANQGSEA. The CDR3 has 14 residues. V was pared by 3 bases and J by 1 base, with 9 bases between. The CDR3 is CSVDSQRNTGELFF. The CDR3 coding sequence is TGCAGCGTTGATAGCCAGAGGAACACCGGGGAGCTGTTTTTT.

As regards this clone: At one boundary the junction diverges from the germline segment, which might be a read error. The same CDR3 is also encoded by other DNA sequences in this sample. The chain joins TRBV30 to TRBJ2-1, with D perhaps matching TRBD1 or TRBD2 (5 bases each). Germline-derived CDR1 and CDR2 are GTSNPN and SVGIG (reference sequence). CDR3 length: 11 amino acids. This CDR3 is CAWTGTDEQFF. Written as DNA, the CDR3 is TGTGCCTGGACAGGGACCGATGAACAGTTCTTC.

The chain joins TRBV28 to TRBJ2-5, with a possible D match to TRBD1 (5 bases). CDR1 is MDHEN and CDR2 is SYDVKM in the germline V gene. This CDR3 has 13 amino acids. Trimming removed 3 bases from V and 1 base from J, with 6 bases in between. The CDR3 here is CASSFDSQETQYF. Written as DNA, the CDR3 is TGTGCCAGCAGTTTTGACAGCCAAGAGACCCAGTACTTC.

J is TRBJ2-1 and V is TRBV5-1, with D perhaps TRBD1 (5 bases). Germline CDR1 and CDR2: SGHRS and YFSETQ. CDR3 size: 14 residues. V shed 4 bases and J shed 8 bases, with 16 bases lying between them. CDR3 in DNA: TGCGCCAGCAGCGGGGCATTAAGACCGGATGAGCAGTTCTTC. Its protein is CASSGALRPDEQFF.

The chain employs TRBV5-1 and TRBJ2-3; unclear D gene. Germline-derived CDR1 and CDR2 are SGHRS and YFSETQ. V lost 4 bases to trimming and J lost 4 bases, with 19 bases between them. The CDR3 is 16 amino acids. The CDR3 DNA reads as TGCGCCAGCAGCGCCCACGAACGCTCCGAGGCAGATACGCAGTATTTT. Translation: CASSAHERSEADTQYF.

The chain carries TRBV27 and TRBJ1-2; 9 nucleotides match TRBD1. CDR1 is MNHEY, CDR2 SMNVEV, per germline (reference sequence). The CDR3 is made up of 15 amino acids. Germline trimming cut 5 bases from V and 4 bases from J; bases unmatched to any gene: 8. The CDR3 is CASSPGQGNVYGYTF. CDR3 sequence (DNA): TGTGCCAGCAGTCCCGGACAGGGGAACGTCTATGGCTACACCTTC.

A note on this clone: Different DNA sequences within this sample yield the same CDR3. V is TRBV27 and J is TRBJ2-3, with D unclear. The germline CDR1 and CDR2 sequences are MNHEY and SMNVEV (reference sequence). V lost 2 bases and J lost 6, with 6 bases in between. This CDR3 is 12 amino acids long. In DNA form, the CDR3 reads TGTGCCAGCAGTTTAATCGGTGATACGCAGTATTTT. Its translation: CASSLIGDTQYF.

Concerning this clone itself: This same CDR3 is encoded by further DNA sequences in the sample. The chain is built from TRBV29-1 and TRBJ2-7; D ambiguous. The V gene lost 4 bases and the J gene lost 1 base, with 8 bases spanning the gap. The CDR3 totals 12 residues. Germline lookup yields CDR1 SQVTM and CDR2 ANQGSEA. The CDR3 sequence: CSVVGSSYEQYF. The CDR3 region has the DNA TGCAGCGTTGTCGGATCTTCCTACGAGCAGTACTTC.

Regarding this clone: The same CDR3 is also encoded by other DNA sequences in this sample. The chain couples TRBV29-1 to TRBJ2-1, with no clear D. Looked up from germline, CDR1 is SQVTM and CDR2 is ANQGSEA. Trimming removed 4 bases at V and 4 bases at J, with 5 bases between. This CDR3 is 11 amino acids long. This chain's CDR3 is CSVVSYNEQFF. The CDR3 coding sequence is TGCAGCGTTGTGAGTTACAATGAGCAGTTCTTC.

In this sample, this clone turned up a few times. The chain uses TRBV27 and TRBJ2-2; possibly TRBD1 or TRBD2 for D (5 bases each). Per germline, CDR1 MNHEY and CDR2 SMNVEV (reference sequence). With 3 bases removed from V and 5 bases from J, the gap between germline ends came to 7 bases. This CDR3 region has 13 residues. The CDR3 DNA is TGTGCCAGCAGTTTCAGGGAGACCGGGGAGCTGTTTTTT. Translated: CASSFRETGELFF.